The source of this T cell receptor (beta chain) is a study of OX40 agonist ivuxolimab in advanced cancers. About the study as a whole: Ivuxolimab was an agonistic, fully human IgG2 monoclonal antibody directed against OX40 (CD134), a costimulatory receptor. Intravenous ivuxolimab was administered to patients every 2 weeks at six dose levels: 0.01, 0.1, 0.3, 1.5, 3 and 10 mg/kg. In the dose-escalation cohort, approximately 83% of patients were male, and the mean age was 60 years with a range of about 20 to 90. Of the roughly 52 patients in dose escalation, some 19 had hepatocellular carcinoma, around 15 had melanoma, 9 had renal cell carcinoma and 9 had head and neck cancer. The monotherapy dose-escalation portion (N ≈ 55 patients) of the phase I ivuxolimab trial is reported in the paper. Prior anti-PD-1, anti-PD-L1 or anti-CTLA-4 therapy was permitted, and checkpoint inhibitors had been received by less than 45% of dose-escalation patients. Peripheral TCRbeta sequencing was intended to test whether TCR sequence diversity was altered and clonal T-cell expansion was caused by ivuxolimab. Partial responses occurred in three dose-escalation patients, of whom one had hepatocellular carcinoma and two had cutaneous melanoma. Points the paper makes about the study in general: After ivuxolimab, expanded clones were on average more numerous among CD8+ T cells than among CD4+ T cells. Partial responders in the 0.1-3.0 mg/kg groups had among the lowest normalized peripheral clonal expansion, especially among CD8+ T cells. At doses of 0.1 to 3.0 mg/kg, clonal expansion of both CD4+ and CD8+ blood T cells was observed from baseline to week 6. The antigen specificity of the clonally expanded peripheral T cells was not determined. Low levels of normalized T-cell clonal expansion were also seen in some patients who did not respond.

For sequencing of the TCRbeta CDR3 region, genomic DNA was extracted from the sorted cells. The immunoSEQ Assay was used to sequence the TCRbeta CDR3 regions. Entries here come from immuneACCESS through TCRdb and include only in-frame sequences with V and J called. Some clones fail to appear in such tables; in the studies checked, an unresolved V gene covers under half of the shortfall, and the cause of the remainder is unknown. This sample gives tens of thousands of clones in total; roughly 86% of them show up just once. Over 5% of the sample rests with the top ten. In this sample, this clone turned up a few times. Its recognized antigen is unknown. Base qualities are not provided; no much larger clone lies one nucleotide away. The trial excluded patients who had a history of autoimmune disease or who were on systemic immunosuppression. In every dose cohort, peripheral blood was drawn for TCR sequencing at baseline, cycle 4 day 1, and cycle 7 day 1. The samples were taken from a phase I, first-in-human, multicenter, open-label dose-escalation trial of ivuxolimab. Adults with locally advanced or metastatic head and neck squamous cell, hepatocellular, melanoma or renal cell carcinoma were enrolled in the trial. Before TCR sequencing, CD4+ T cells and CD8+ T cells were sorted from peripheral blood as separate populations.

The sequence was collected from an adult with an advanced solid tumor such as melanoma, head and neck, liver or kidney cancer. The sequencing here drew on CD4+ or CD8+ T cells sorted from blood, taken in a trial of the OX40 agonist ivuxolimab.

CDR3 loop: CASSRGTEGTDTQYF. At the DNA level, the sequence is TGTGCCAGCAGCCGGGGGACAGAGGGCACAGATACGCAGTATTTT. The chain couples TRBV7-3 to TRBJ2-3; D gene: possibly TRBD1, on 7 matching bases. Relative to germline, V is 5 bases shorter and J is 1 base shorter, with 13 bases between their ends. Measured from the cysteine to the phenylalanine, the CDR3 is 15 residues long. Only the CDR3 portion is preserved as DNA: 45 bases, with reading frame beginning at the first base. CDR1 and CDR2 are read off the germline V gene as SGHTA and FQGTGA.